One sample yielded the 32 T cell receptor beta chains listed below, sequenced in a study of neoadjuvant anti-PD-1 for oral cavity cancer. Time point: after neoadjuvant nivolumab, at surgical resection. Data came from immunoSEQ multiplex PCR; TCRdb stores just in-frame clones and leaves some out. This sample has tens of thousands of clones, with about 36% found just once. Sample: tumor tissue, taken after nivolumab (anti-PD-1) treatment. The receptors shown here come from a person aged 40-85 years with oral cavity squamous cell carcinoma.

This clone was detected many times. The chain has TRBV5-6 and TRBJ2-2; D is perhaps TRBD1 (6 bases). CDR3 length: 16 amino acids. In germline, CDR1 is SGHDT, CDR2 YYEEEE. V lost 0 bases to trimming and J lost 5 bases, with 14 bases between them. The CDR3 nucleotides are TGTGCCAGCAGCTTGGTTGTGGGGGCGAGTACCGGGGAGCTGTTTTTT. This gives the protein CASSLVVGASTGELFF.

This clone was seen repeatedly, ten times or more. The same CDR3 arises from other DNA sequences in this sample as well. The rearrangement joins TRBV19 to TRBJ2-5; no firm D call. Germline CDR1 is LNHDA and CDR2 is SQIVND (reference sequence). The CDR3 sequence is 12 residues long. V was clipped by 5 bases and J by 2 bases, with 6 bases between them. The CDR3 sequence is CASSAMQETQYF. The CDR3 DNA is TGTGCCAGTAGTGCCATGCAAGAGACCCAGTACTTC.

The sample holds one count of this clone. The gene calls are TRBV6-6 and TRBJ2-2; D is perhaps TRBD2 (6 bases). V was pared by 8 bases and J by 6 bases, with 22 bases between. Germline CDR1 is MNHNY and CDR2 is SVGAGI (reference sequence). The CDR3 covers 16 residues. CDR3 loop: CASRSRASRGSGELFF. The CDR3 DNA reads TGTGCCAGCCGATCTCGGGCTTCTCGGGGGTCCGGGGAGCTGTTTTTT.

This chain uses TRBV4-1 with TRBJ1-2; 10 nucleotides match TRBD1. This CDR3 region has 15 residues. Germline V gene lookup returns CDR1 MGHRA and CDR2 YSYEKL. Trimming removed 6 bases from V and 5 bases from J; junction bases left unmatched: 9. The CDR3 region is CASRRPGQGSYGYTF. CDR3 nucleotides: TGCGCCAGCAGACGGCCGGGACAGGGGTCTTATGGCTACACCTTC.

The table lists this clone with a count of one. The chain joins TRBV28 to TRBJ2-1; TRBD2 matches at 9 bases. Per the germline V gene, CDR1 is MDHEN and CDR2 is SYDVKM. V dropped 5 bases and J dropped 14; count of bases not matched to a gene: 13. This CDR3 has 14 residues. CDR3 sequence: CASSTTSGSEDEFF. DNA for the CDR3: TGTGCCAGCAGTACTACTAGCGGGTCAGAGGACGAGTTCTTC.

This clone came up a few times. V gene TRBV9 combines with J gene TRBJ2-7; D not resolved. The CDR3 covers 14 residues. Per the germline V gene, CDR1 is SGDLS and CDR2 is YYNGEE. Trimming took 4 bases from V and 6 from J, leaving 17 bases between them. DNA for the CDR3: TGTGCCAGCAGCCAAGGGCAGATTGGGTTCGAGCAGTACTTC. It is translated as CASSQGQIGFEQYF. The whole variable domain, remainder taken from reference TRBV9 and TRBJ2-7, is DSGVTQTPKHLITATGQRVTLRCSPRSGDLSVYWYQQSLDQGLQFLIQYYNGEERAKGNILERFSAQQFPDLHSELNLSSLELGDSALYFCASSQGQIGFEQYFGPGTRLTVT.

The genes are TRBV6-5 and TRBJ1-3; D not certain. This CDR3 comprises 16 residues. Germline-derived CDR1 and CDR2 are MNHEY and SVGAGI. V was pared by 0 bases and J by 4 bases, with 13 bases between. In DNA form, the CDR3 reads TGTGCCAGCAGTTACTCGAGACAAAGCGAAGGAAACACCATATATTTT. It yields the protein CASSYSRQSEGNTIYF.

This clone was seen a few times. This rearrangement joins TRBV14 to TRBJ1-6, with 8 bases fitting TRBD1. Per germline, CDR1 SGHDN and CDR2 FVKESK. The CDR3 extends over 16 amino acids. The trim removed 4 bases at V and 4 bases at J, leaving 6 bases unmatched. CDR3 nucleotide sequence: TGTGCCAGCAGCCGGACAGGGCCGGATTATAATTCACCCCTCCACTTT. Translating gives CASSRTGPDYNSPLHF.

The chain uses TRBV25-1 and TRBJ1-2; no firm D call. The CDR3 extends over 13 amino acids. Germline V CDR1 and CDR2: MGHDK, SYGVNS. V was cut by 5 bases and J by 8 bases, with 15 bases left in between. Here the CDR3 reads CASSIPHDRGYTF. CDR3 bases: TGTGCCAGCAGTATCCCTCACGACCGGGGCTACACCTTC.

This clone was detected only a few times. The J gene is TRBJ2-7, the V gene TRBV18; TRBD2 agrees at 8 bases. Germline V lookup: CDR1 KGHSH, CDR2 LQKENI. J lost 5 bases, V lost 3 bases, and 9 bases had no gene match. This CDR3 is built from 15 residues. The CDR3 loop reads CASSPRGRSLDEQYF. The CDR3 bases are TGTGCCAGCTCACCTCGCGGGAGGAGTCTCGACGAGCAGTACTTC.

The chain recombines TRBV9 with TRBJ1-3; 7 nucleotides align to TRBD1. The germline gives CDR1 SGDLS, CDR2 YYNGEE. The length of the CDR3 is 15 residues. V shed 3 bases, J shed 3 bases, and the junction held 6 bases outside the gene matches. CDR3 sequence (DNA): TGTGCCAGCAGCGCTACGACAGGGCTTGGAAACACCATATATTTT. Protein: CASSATTGLGNTIYF.

In this sample, this clone turned up a few times. V gene TRBV11-2 combines with J gene TRBJ2-6; 10 bases map to TRBD1. The CDR3 loop spans 18 amino acids. Germline V CDR1 and CDR2: SGHAT, FQNNGV. With V trimmed by 1 base and J by 2 bases, 5 bases remained unmatched. The CDR3 reads CASSLVTGTGAGANVLTF. The CDR3, as DNA: TGTGCCAGCAGCTTAGTCACCGGGACAGGGGCTGGGGCCAACGTCCTGACTTTC. The full variable domain, in which reference TRBV11-2 and TRBJ2-6 provide the parts outside the CDR3, is EAGVAQSPRYKIIEKRQSVAFWCNPISGHATLYWYQQILGQGPKLLIQFQNNGVVDDSQLPKDRFSAERLKGVDSTLKIQPAKLEDSAVYLCASSLVTGTGAGANVLTFGAGSRLTVL.

The chain couples TRBV7-3 to TRBJ2-6; D is unresolved. The CDR3 is 16 amino acids. Trimming removed 5 bases from V and 0 bases from J, with 11 bases in between. Germline V gives CDR1 SGHTA, CDR2 FQGTGA. In DNA, the CDR3 is TGTGCCAGCAGCCTGTACCGGAGCTCTGGGGCCAACGTCCTGACTTTC. Translation gives CASSLYRSSGANVLTF. Drawing the rest from reference TRBV7-3 and TRBJ2-6, the complete variable domain is GAGVSQTPSNKVTEKGKYVELRCDPISGHTALYWYRQSLGQGPEFLIYFQGTGAADDSGLPNDRFFAVRPEGSVSTLKIQRTERGDSAVYLCASSLYRSSGANVLTFGAGSRLTVL.

The chain couples TRBV19 to TRBJ2-5; D is undetermined. The CDR3 is made up of 12 amino acids. V was clipped by 4 bases and J by 0 bases, with 3 bases between them. CDR1 and CDR2 (germline): LNHDA, SQIVND (reference sequence). The CDR3 here is CASSTNQETQYF. The CDR3 DNA is TGTGCCAGTAGTACCAACCAAGAGACCCAGTACTTC.

The CDR3 protein is CASSYSYAGVVYEQYF. The DNA of the CDR3 is TGTGCCAGCAGTTACTCGTATGCGGGAGTGGTCTACGAGCAGTACTTC. V usage is TRBV6-6 and J usage is TRBJ2-7; 7 bases match TRBD2. J was trimmed by 3 bases and V by 0 bases; bases with no gene match: 8. The CDR3 loop spans 16 amino acids. Germline V lookup: CDR1 MNHNY, CDR2 SVGAGI (reference sequence).

This clone rates as medium-sized. V usage is TRBV7-2 and J usage is TRBJ2-5, with TRBD2 matching over 8 bases. CDR1 and CDR2 from the germline V gene are SGHTA and FQGNSA. This CDR3 has 14 residues. Losses at the gene ends were 1 base for V and 7 bases for J; bases not matched to a gene: 5. This CDR3 reads CASSLGAGEGTQYF. The CDR3 DNA reads TGTGCCAGCAGCTTAGGAGCGGGAGAAGGGACCCAGTACTTC.

CDR3 nucleotides: TGTGCCAGCAGTGGGCTAGCGGGGGGGTTCAATGAGCAGTTCTTC. This codes for CASSGLAGGFNEQFF. V is TRBV6-1 and J is TRBJ2-1; 12 bases map to TRBD2. The J segment lost 6 bases and the V segment lost 4 bases, leaving 4 bases of the junction unmatched. CDR3 length: 15 residues. Germline V CDR1 and CDR2: MNHNS, SASEGT.

The genes are TRBV2 and TRBJ1-1; D is unclear. The germline CDR1 and CDR2 sequences are SNHLY and FYNNEI. V lost 7 bases to trimming and J lost 1 base, with 22 bases between them. The CDR3 extends over 17 amino acids. The CDR3 is CASKVLKPGTWNTEAFF. In DNA form, the CDR3 reads TGTGCCAGCAAAGTATTAAAACCGGGAACCTGGAACACTGAAGCTTTCTTT.

This clone was counted a few times. CDR3 residues: CAWGPVGQFF. The CDR3 coding sequence is TGTGCCTGGGGACCCGTGGGGCAGTTCTTC. The rearrangement joins TRBV30 to TRBJ2-1; D gene uncertain. The germline CDR1 and CDR2 sequences are GTSNPN and SVGIG (reference sequence). This CDR3 spans 10 amino acids. V shed 5 bases and J shed 12 bases, with 11 bases lying between them.

The chain combines TRBV28 with TRBJ1-2; maybe TRBD1 (5 bases). The germline V and J ends were trimmed by 4 bases and 0 bases, with 24 bases remaining between them. CDR1 and CDR2 (germline): MDHEN, SYDVKM. This CDR3 spans 19 amino acids. The chain's CDR3 is CASSSWGRRTSSANYGYTF. CDR3 nucleotides: TGTGCCAGCAGTTCCTGGGGACGCAGAACGTCGAGTGCTAACTATGGCTACACCTTC.

This clone was recorded a few times. The rearrangement joins TRBV19 to TRBJ2-7; possibly TRBD1 for D (6 bases). Trimming removed 4 bases from V and 7 bases from J, with 20 bases in between. There are 15 residues in the CDR3. The germline CDR1 and CDR2 sequences are LNHDA and SQIVND (reference sequence). CDR3 sequence: CASSTMTGPLGEQYF. The CDR3 DNA is TGTGCCAGTAGTACCATGACAGGCCCACTGGGGGAGCAGTACTTC.

The V gene is TRBV7-3, the J gene TRBJ2-2, with D hard to call. The ends were cut back, 5 bases at V and 0 bases at J, with 7 bases in the middle. The germline V gene has CDR1 SGHTA and CDR2 FQGTGA. The CDR3 contains 14 residues. This CDR3 is CASSRDANTGELFF. The CDR3 region has the DNA TGTGCCAGCAGCAGGGATGCGAACACCGGGGAGCTGTTTTTT.

The chain combines TRBV5-1 with TRBJ2-1; D possibly corresponds to TRBD2 (5 bases). The CDR3 length is 14 residues. The ends were cut back, 1 base at V and 7 bases at J, with 12 bases in the middle. Per the germline V gene, CDR1 is SGHRS and CDR2 is YFSETQ. CDR3 in amino acids: CASSLSGLSNEQFF. The DNA for the CDR3 is TGCGCCAGCAGCTTGAGTGGACTCAGTAATGAGCAGTTCTTC. Supplemented by reference TRBV5-1 and TRBJ2-1, the full variable domain reads KAGVTQTPRYLIKTRGQQVTLSCSPISGHRSVSWYQQTPGQGLQFLFEYFSETQRNKGNFPGRFSGRQFSNSRSEMNVSTLELGDSALYLCASSLSGLSNEQFFGPGTRLTVL.

This rearrangement joins TRBV5-4 to TRBJ2-5; 15 bases fit TRBD2. Germline trimming cut 3 bases from V and 3 bases from J; bases unmatched to any gene: 3. This CDR3 is 16 amino acids long. The germline CDR1 and CDR2 sequences are SGHNT and YYREEE (reference sequence). This chain's CDR3 is CASSYWTSGGEETQYF. The CDR3 DNA follows: TGTGCCAGCAGCTATTGGACTAGCGGGGGGGAAGAGACCCAGTACTTC.

The chain couples TRBV5-4 to TRBJ1-1; perhaps TRBD1 as D (5 bases). Germline CDR1 SGHNT, CDR2 YYREEE (reference sequence). The CDR3 has 15 residues. Trimming removed 3 bases at V and 3 bases at J, with 15 bases between. The CDR3 sequence is CASSSGRGRDTEAFF. In nucleotides, the CDR3 is TGTGCCAGCAGCTCGGGGAGGGGCCGTGACACTGAAGCTTTCTTT.

The chain carries TRBV2 and TRBJ1-1; tentative D call: TRBD1 (5 bases). CDR1 and CDR2 (germline): SNHLY, FYNNEI. This CDR3 spans 13 amino acids. Trimming shortened V by 4 bases and J by 1 base, and 7 bases separated the two germline ends. CDR3 nucleotide sequence: TGTGCCAGCAGTGGTCAGGGGAACACTGAAGCTTTCTTT. Translated: CASSGQGNTEAFF. Full variable domain (remainder filled in from reference TRBV2 and TRBJ1-1): EPEVTQTPSHQVTQMGQEVILRCVPISNHLYFYWYRQILGQKVEFLVSFYNNEISEKSEIFDDQFSVERPDGSNFTLKIRSTKLEDSAMYFCASSGQGNTEAFFGQGTRLTVV.

V is TRBV5-1 and J is TRBJ1-1, with TRBD1 identical over 9 bases. The germline V gene has CDR1 SGHRS and CDR2 YFSETQ. V lost 3 bases, J lost 4 bases, and 10 bases stayed unmatched. The CDR3 is made up of 16 amino acids. CDR3 region: CASSSGGTGSITEAFF. CDR3 sequence (DNA): TGCGCCAGCAGCTCTGGAGGGACAGGGAGTATCACTGAAGCTTTCTTT.

The chain uses TRBV7-3 and TRBJ1-1; D may be TRBD1 (5 bases). V gave up 9 bases and J gave up 4 bases, with 18 bases separating them. The length of the CDR3 is 14 residues. In germline, CDR1 is SGHTA, CDR2 FQGTGA. The DNA of the CDR3 is TGTGCCAGTAAGAAGCGTCGGGGGGGCACTGAAGCTTTCTTT. It yields the protein CASKKRRGGTEAFF.

A few counts support this clone. The gene calls are TRBV6-1 and TRBJ2-2; D remains unclear. V gave up 7 bases and J gave up 7 bases, with 10 bases separating them. Germline CDR1 MNHNS, CDR2 SASEGT. The CDR3 is made up of 12 amino acids. DNA for the CDR3: TGTGCCAGCAAAAACAAGGGCGGGGAGCTGTTTTTT. Its protein is CASKNKGGELFF.

V is TRBV9 and J is TRBJ1-3; D remains unclear. The CDR3 runs 17 residues. V lost 0 bases, J lost 0 bases, and 13 bases lay in between. Germline V gene data show CDR1 as SGDLS and CDR2 as YYNGEE. The CDR3 DNA reads as TGTGCCAGCAGCGTAGCTTACGGGCAGCTCTCTGGAAACACCATATATTTT. As protein: CASSVAYGQLSGNTIYF.

The CDR3 DNA is TGTGCCAGCAGCTTAGTCGTTCGAGGACACCTACCCGGCTATGGCTACACCTTC. Translating gives CASSLVVRGHLPGYGYTF. The genes are TRBV7-8 and TRBJ1-2, with D maybe TRBD1 (5 bases). The germline CDR1 and CDR2 sequences are SGHVS and FQNEAQ. The CDR3 consists of 18 residues. Trimming removed 1 base at V and 4 bases at J, with 22 bases between.

This clone has just a few counts. V is TRBV5-1 and J is TRBJ2-2; the D is unclear. Germline V gene lookup returns CDR1 SGHRS and CDR2 YFSETQ. The CDR3 extends over 13 amino acids. The V gene lost 6 bases and the J gene lost 4 bases, with 10 bases spanning the gap. CDR3 residues: CASTASTTGELFF. The DNA for the CDR3 is TGCGCCAGCACCGCGTCCACCACCGGGGAGCTGTTTTTT.